This T cell receptor (beta chain) was sequenced during a study of blood T cell repertoires in COVID-19. At the level of the study: Donors in the United States, Italy and Spain gave samples during acute or convalescent COVID-19. From T cells, B-cell-depleted T cells, or PBMCs came the material, which was cDNA or gDNA.

Per the original methods: Amplification from reference gene primers served as the basis for estimated nucleated cell counts. Clones were read by immunoSEQ multiplex PCR, and TCRdb kept only the in-frame ones, dropping some. D and trimming were read from the DNA, whereas the V and J calls and clone size are those reported in that table. The sample has fewer than 90,000 clones, around 96% seen once. V lost 0 bases and J lost 7, with 6 bases in between. This CDR3 has 12 residues. Germline V gene sequence: CDR1 LGHDT, CDR2 YNNKEL (reference sequence). The sample consisted of peripheral blood. The origin of this receptor is a human donor with active COVID-19. The donor label of this sample is uncertain. J is TRBJ1-1 and V is TRBV3-1 (or the pseudogene TRBV3-2); D call uncertain. The CDR3 DNA sequence: TGTGCCAGCAGCCAAGAAGGGAGTGAAGCTTTCTTT. Amino acids: CASSQEGSEAFF.